This entry features one T cell receptor beta chain sequence. Its antigen is currently unknown. Germline V CDR1 and CDR2: LNHDA, SQIVND (reference sequence). The CDR3 totals 14 residues. The V gene lost 0 bases and the J gene lost 6 bases, with 9 bases spanning the gap. Baseline was the first blood sampling point, followed by cycle 4 day 1 and cycle 7 day 1. The data were obtained in a study of OX40 agonist ivuxolimab in advanced cancers. Overall study: Cohort: 80% to 85% men, mean age roughly 60, aged roughly 20 to 79.

General study points: Determination of antigen specificity was not performed for the expanded peripheral T cells.

Sequencing used immunoSEQ multiplex PCR; TCRdb keeps in-frame clones, though not all of them. The sample lists about 74,000 clones; approximately 81% were seen once. The chain joins TRBV19 to TRBJ1-5, with D perhaps matching TRBD1 (6 bases). The TCR comes from an adult with an advanced solid tumor such as melanoma, head and neck, liver or kidney cancer. The sample was CD4+ or CD8+ T cells sorted from blood, taken in a trial of the OX40 agonist ivuxolimab. The DNA of the CDR3 is TGTGCCAGTAGTATAGAGGGGGCGGGTCAGCCCCAGCATTTT. It codes for CASSIEGAGQPQHF.